Listed below are T cell receptor beta chains from one sample, sequenced in a study of Graves' ophthalmopathy and Graves' hyperthyroidism. Each CDR3 protein gets one entry after TCRdb re-called the multiplex PCR reads with MiXCR. The table includes around 1,000,000 distinct CDR3 sequences, 35% to 40% detected once. Source material: peripheral blood or thyroid tissue (not recorded which). The receptors come from an adult man with Graves' hyperthyroidism. Each CDR3 is given without its conserved first and last residue.

J	V	CDR3
TRBJ1-4	TRBV4-3	ASSLGTAVEKLF
TRBJ2-5	TRBV7-9	ASSLDGGPGETQY
TRBJ2-3	TRBV5-4	ASRTSGGTDTQY
TRBJ1-2	TRBV7-6	ASSYYGIYGYT
TRBJ1-1	TRBV24-1	ATMGTGGAGTEAS
TRBJ1-2	TRBV19	ASSRGGTDYGYT
TRBJ1-5	TRBV19	ASSIDLLGWDQPQH
TRBJ2-2	TRBV4-1	ASSPMTGGTGELF
TRBJ2-2	TRBV29-1	SVESASNTGELF
TRBJ2-5	TRBV20-1	SAVGLADAETQY
TRBJ1-2	TRBV19	ASSMLQGRRGEDGYT
TRBJ2-6	TRBV7-2	ASSPNPGGNVLT
TRBJ2-5	TRBV6-1	ASSAAAAGETQY
TRBJ1-5	TRBV7-8	ASSLEGTGSNQPQH
TRBJ2-2	TRBV5-1	ASSPGRYWTGELF
TRBJ2-7	TRBV19	ASSPFLGMDEQY
TRBJ2-5	TRBV7-2	ASSLAGEIQETQY
TRBJ1-2	TRBV10-3	AISGRGKDGYT
TRBJ2-7	TRBV14	ASSQAMGEQY
TRBJ2-5	TRBV14	ASSRVTGGGTQY
TRBJ1-5	TRBV19	ASSMGRAQPQH
TRBJ1-6	TRBV10-3	AIRRTENSPLH
TRBJ2-7	TRBV25-1	ASSIGQGATGYEQY
TRBJ2-5	TRBV4-1	ASSHSGLARERETQY
TRBJ2-2	TRBV2	ASSDAVNTGELF
TRBJ2-5	TRBV9	ASSGGETSQETQY
TRBJ1-1	TRBV10-2	ASQGQPNTEAF
TRBJ2-5	TRBV30	AWSGGLQETQY
TRBJ2-7	TRBV29-1	SVAGGRDYEQY
TRBJ2-5	TRBV10-3	AIGGSTRLETQY
TRBJ2-5	TRBV7-2	ASRRDTETQY
TRBJ2-6	TRBV7-7	ASSFGGLDLSGANVLT
TRBJ2-5	TRBV2	ASRDPRETQY
TRBJ1-3	TRBV15	ATSRRLTSYTIY
TRBJ2-5	TRBV4-3	ASSQDFGAPHKTQY
TRBJ2-5	TRBV29-1	SVGPGTQY
TRBJ2-7	TRBV11-3	ASSRGRGEQY
TRBJ1-2	TRBV28	ASSRQGLVGYT
TRBJ1-2	TRBV2	ARQGGINYGYT
TRBJ2-7	TRBV7-2	ASSGPGTGVYEQY
TRBJ2-5	TRBV2	ASTGRQTYQETQY
TRBJ2-7	TRBV5-1	ASSGRGDYEQY
TRBJ2-5	TRBV6-2/TRBV6-3	AISGLAVGETQY
TRBJ2-5	TRBV9	ASSPRQDSQTQY
TRBJ2-5	TRBV5-1	ASSLSPVIETQY
TRBJ1-2	TRBV5-1	ASSLDTGGTYGYT
TRBJ1-3	TRBV19	ASRFMNTIY
TRBJ2-7	TRBV25-1	ASSYSNFQGPGYEQY
TRBJ1-3	TRBV15	ATSRDGGSRAGNTIY
TRBJ2-6	TRBV7-2	ASSLVGASGANVLT
TRBJ1-2	TRBV7-6	ASSPQADYGYT
TRBJ1-2	TRBV29-1	SVYSFGTGYGYT
TRBJ1-2	TRBV5-1	ASSLESQGSNYGYT
TRBJ2-7	TRBV10-3	AISEKAGGLLPYEQY
TRBJ1-1	TRBV20-1	SARDWGKGRMNTEAF
TRBJ2-2	TRBV20-1	STTGSTGELF
TRBJ1-1	TRBV20-1	SAADGGPEAF
TRBJ2-5	TRBV6-1	ASSELGGKETQY
NA	TRBV20-1	SARDFGIQETQY